This entry lists 10 T cell receptor beta chains sequenced from one sample in a study of cytomegalovirus exposure and HLA in healthy donors. Both 60 Vbeta primers and 13 Jbeta primers went into the PCR. Generated by immunoSEQ multiplex PCR, the TCRdb table keeps only in-frame clones and is missing some. The sample holds some 150,000 clones, about four fifths seen once. The material sequenced was PBMCs. The source of these receptors is a man aged 50 or older in good health and CMV-seropositive.

This clone showed up just once. V gene TRBV5-1 combines with J gene TRBJ2-1; 7 positions match TRBD1. Germline CDR1 is SGHRS and CDR2 is YFSETQ. CDR3 length: 16 residues. V lost 0 bases, J lost 4 bases, and 7 bases stayed unmatched. CDR3 loop: CASSLALTGLYNEQFF. The CDR3 DNA reads as TGCGCCAGCAGCTTGGCCTTGACAGGGCTTTACAATGAGCAGTTCTTC.

V usage is TRBV5-1 and J usage is TRBJ2-2; D is possibly TRBD1 (6 bases). Germline CDR1 is SGHRS and CDR2 is YFSETQ. This CDR3 comprises 15 residues. V lost 5 bases and J 4 bases, leaving 15 bases between the germline ends. In nucleotides, the CDR3 is TGCGCCAGCAGATTTCTACAGGGCAGCACCGGGGAGCTGTTTTTT. Encoded protein: CASRFLQGSTGELFF.

This sequence joins TRBV21-1 and TRBJ2-5; the tabulated D call, TRBD1, remains unverified against the DNA. TRBV21-1 corresponds to a pseudogene. The CDR3 has 12 residues. CDR3 in DNA: TGTGCCAGCAGCCAGGGGAAAGAGACCCAGTACTTC. Amino acids: CASSQGKETQYF.

V usage is TRBV10-1 and J usage is TRBJ1-3, with 7 nucleotides matching TRBD1. Trimming removed 2 bases from V and 2 bases from J; junction bases left unmatched: 3. From germline, CDR1 is WNHNN and CDR2 SYGVQD (reference sequence). The CDR3 extends over 15 amino acids. Here the CDR3 DNA reads TGCGCCAGCAGTGAGCACCAGGGGGCTGGAAACACCATATATTTT. This encodes CASSEHQGAGNTIYF.

V is TRBV2 and J is TRBJ2-1; D gene ambiguous. The V and J ends lost 6 bases and 0 bases respectively, with 9 bases between them. Germline lookup yields CDR1 SNHLY and CDR2 FYNNEI. The CDR3 spans 14 residues. The CDR3, as DNA: TGTGCCAGCAGGATTCCTAGCTCCTACAATGAGCAGTTCTTC. Its protein product is CASRIPSSYNEQFF.

The chain joins TRBV10-1 to TRBJ2-5, with a possible D match to TRBD1 (6 bases). The CDR3 is 16 residues long. Germline V gives CDR1 WNHNN, CDR2 SYGVQD (reference sequence). With 0 bases removed from V and 5 bases from J, the gap between germline ends came to 16 bases. The CDR3 reads CASSESGRGLGETQYF. The DNA of the CDR3 is TGCGCCAGCAGTGAGTCGGGCAGGGGCCTCGGGGAGACCCAGTACTTC.

The gene calls are TRBV5-5 and TRBJ2-6; TRBD2 agrees at 7 bases. The V and J ends lost 2 bases and 3 bases, in that order; junction bases with no gene match: 14. This CDR3 is built from 19 residues. Per the germline V gene, CDR1 is SGHKS and CDR2 is YYEKEE (reference sequence). The CDR3 reads CASSLVTAGFFFGANVLTF. The CDR3 nucleotides read TGTGCCAGCAGCTTAGTGACAGCGGGATTTTTTTTTGGGGCCAACGTCCTGACTTTC.

This chain uses TRBV7-6 with TRBJ2-1; 8 bases are a match to TRBD2. Germline-derived CDR1 and CDR2 are SGHVS and FNYEAQ. V lost 1 base and J lost 8; bases outside the gene matches: 7. CDR3 length equals 15 residues. DNA of the CDR3: TGTGCCAGCAGCTTAGAACGGGAGGGCCTTGATGAGCAGTTCTTC. Its translation: CASSLEREGLDEQFF.

This clone has a single count. The chain carries TRBV19 and TRBJ1-2; maybe TRBD1 (6 bases). The germline V and J ends were trimmed by 5 bases and 4 bases, with 20 bases remaining between them. This CDR3 has 16 amino acids. Germline loops: CDR1 LNHDA, CDR2 SQIVND (reference sequence). CDR3 region: CASSPRPQGSSYGYTF. The DNA of the CDR3 is TGTGCCAGTAGTCCCAGACCACAGGGATCCAGCTATGGCTACACCTTC. The full variable domain, with the rest looked up from reference TRBV19 and TRBJ1-2, is DGGITQSPKYLFRKEGQNVTLSCEQNLNHDAMYWYRQDPGQGLRLIYYSQIVNDFQKGDIAEGYSVSREKKESFPLTVTSAQKNPTAFYLCASSPRPQGSSYGYTFGSGTRLTVV.

The rearrangement uses TRBV4-1 and TRBJ2-5; 8 bases match TRBD2. This CDR3 spans 15 amino acids. Losses at the gene ends were 2 bases for V and 5 bases for J; bases not matched to a gene: 7. Germline V gene data show CDR1 as MGHRA and CDR2 as YSYEKL. The CDR3 protein is CASSQTGRAGETQYF. Written as DNA, the CDR3 is TGCGCCAGCAGCCAAACCGGGAGGGCCGGTGAGACCCAGTACTTC.